A selection of T cell receptor beta chains follows, all from one sample in a study of T cells after yellow fever vaccination. TCRdb fed the 5' RACE reads into MiXCR, producing one record per CDR3 protein. The sample has around 340,000 distinct CDR3 sequences, 8.7% seen once. Sequenced material: PBMCs, taken on the day of the first yellow fever vaccination. The receptors were sampled from a young man who received the YFV17D yellow fever vaccine. Each CDR3 is given with its conserved first and last residue. Each record gives: J gene, CDR3 length, V gene, clone size, D gene, CDR3 DNA, CDR3 protein. A D gene is named only where the DNA matches it firmly. Expanded clones are given a class, and other clones once, few, many or no size at all.

TRBJ1-2 | 15 | TRBV5-1 | many | TRBD1 | TGCGCCAGCAGCTCTCCGGGACAGGGAAGGTCTGGCTACACCTTC | CASSSPGQGRSGYTF
TRBJ2-2 | 14 | TRBV7-2 | many | TRBD1 | TGTGCCAGCAGCTTATCAGGGGGCACCGGGGAGCTGTTTTTT | CASSLSGGTGELFF
TRBJ2-1 | 16 | TRBV5-4 | many | . | TGTGCCAGCAGCCCCCCAAGGAGCGGGTACTACAATGAGCAGTTCTTC | CASSPPRSGYYNEQFF
TRBJ2-1 | 17 | TRBV27 | . | . | TGTGCCAGCAGTCCCCTTTTCCGGGAGAGCTCCTACAATGAGCAGTTCTTC | CASSPLFRESSYNEQFF
TRBJ1-6 | 15 | TRBV18 | . | . | TGTGCCAGCTCACTCACGCGGGGGGAAAATTCACCCCTCCACTTT | CASSLTRGENSPLHF
TRBJ2-1 | 15 | TRBV20-1 | . | . | TGCAGTGCTAGAGATCATGGCGGACTGTACAATGAGCAGTTCTTC | CSARDHGGLYNEQFF
TRBJ2-5 | 16 | TRBV6-2/TRBV6-3 | many | TRBD2 | TGTGCCAGCAGCCCCAGCTGGACTAGCGGGGGTGAGACCCAGTACTTC | CASSPSWTSGGETQYF
TRBJ1-1 | 13 | TRBV7-9 | . | . | TGTGCCAGCTTAAAGACTCTGAACACTGAAGCTTTCTTT | CASLKTLNTEAFF
TRBJ2-3 | 18 | TRBV11-2 | . | TRBD2 | TGTGCCAGCAGCGGACTAGCGGGGGGTTGGGGAAGCACAGATACGCAGTATTTT | CASSGLAGGWGSTDTQYF
TRBJ2-2 | 19 | TRBV4-1 | . | TRBD1 | TGCGCCAGCAGCCAAGTCCCGGGACAGGGACCGGCAATGGCCGGGGAGCTGTTTTTT | CASSQVPGQGPAMAGELFF
TRBJ2-3 | 15 | TRBV27 | many | TRBD2 | TGTGCCAGCAGTTTTCTAGCGGGAGGCACAGATACGCAGTATTTT | CASSFLAGGTDTQYF
TRBJ2-5 | 16 | TRBV10-3 | . | TRBD2 | TGTGCCATCAGTGCTTGGACTAGCGGGGGGCAGGGGACCCAGTACTTC | CAISAWTSGGQGTQYF
TRBJ1-1 | 15 | TRBV27 | . | . | TGTGCCAGCACCCCCCGCGGCGCCAGTAACACTGAAGCTTTCTTT | CASTPRGASNTEAFF
TRBJ2-1 | 16 | TRBV25-1 | . | TRBD2 | TGTGCCAGCAGTGAGTCGGGGGGTGGGGTCCGGAATGAGCAGTTCTTC | CASSESGGGVRNEQFF
TRBJ2-7 | 16 | TRBV27 | . | TRBD1 | TGTGCCAGCAGCCCAACGGGACAGAGGGGTAGGGACGAGCAGTACTTC | CASSPTGQRGRDEQYF
TRBJ1-4 | 11 | TRBV25-1 | . | . | TGTGCCAGCAGATTGACCGAAAAACTGTTTTTT | CASRLTEKLFF
TRBJ2-3 | 14 | TRBV5-1 | . | . | TGCGCCAGCAGCCATTCGGACGGGGGAGATACGCAGTATTTT | CASSHSDGGDTQYF
TRBJ1-4 | 13 | TRBV20-1 | few | . | TGCAGTGCTTTACAGGGAAGTAATGAAAAACTGTTTTTT | CSALQGSNEKLFF
TRBJ2-3 | 16 | TRBV5-1 | few | TRBD2 | TGCGCCAGCAGCTCGACGGGGGGGGCCGGCACAGATACGCAGTATTTT | CASSSTGGAGTDTQYF
TRBJ2-3 | 16 | TRBV7-2 | many | TRBD2 | TGTGCCAGCAGCTCGTACTCGGGGGGACTCACAGATACGCAGTATTTT | CASSSYSGGLTDTQYF
TRBJ1-1 | 14 | TRBV11-2 | few | . | TGTGCCAGCGGCACACAGGGTCCGGGCACTGAAGCTTTCTTT | CASGTQGPGTEAFF
TRBJ2-5 | 13 | TRBV6-5 | many | . | TGTGCCAGCAGTTACTATAAAAAAGAGACCCAGTACTTC | CASSYYKKETQYF
TRBJ1-5 | 14 | TRBV5-5 | few | . | TGTGCCAGCAGCTTGTGGGATAGCAATCAGCCCCAGCATTTT | CASSLWDSNQPQHF
TRBJ2-3 | 17 | TRBV30 | . | . | TGTGCCTGGATTCCAATTTCCGGGACTCCTAGCACAGATACGCAGTATTTT | CAWIPISGTPSTDTQYF
TRBJ2-5 | 13 | TRBV12-3/TRBV12-4 | many | TRBD2 | TGTGCCAGCAGCCGAGCGGGGGTTGAGACCCAGTACTTC | CASSRAGVETQYF
TRBJ2-4 | 16 | TRBV5-5 | many | . | TGTGCCAGCAGCTTGACCGTGAGGGTAGACAAAAACATTCAGTACTTC | CASSLTVRVDKNIQYF
TRBJ2-7 | 14 | TRBV6-5 | few | . | TGTGCCAGCAGTTCGGGGGTTAGCGGATCCGAGCAGTACTTC | CASSSGVSGSEQYF
TRBJ2-3 | 14 | TRBV7-2 | many | . | TGTGCCAGCCTCCAGGGAGCTAGCACAGATACGCAGTATTTT | CASLQGASTDTQYF
TRBJ1-6 | 12 | TRBV5-5 | . | . | TGTGCCAGCAGCCCCGGGGATAGGACCCTCCACTTT | CASSPGDRTLHF
TRBJ2-5 | 11 | TRBV7-2 | . | . | TGTGCCAGCAGCCCGGGCCCGGCCCAGTACTTC | CASSPGPAQYF
TRBJ2-1 | 15 | TRBV12-3/TRBV12-4 | . | TRBD2 | TGTGCCAGCAGTAAGCGGGGGGGCCTCTACAATGAGCAGTTCTTC | CASSKRGGLYNEQFF
TRBJ1-3 | 20 | TRBV6-2/TRBV6-3 | . | . | TGTGCCAGCAGTTACTCGATAGTTGAGGCAGGCGCGGAACATGGAAACACCATATATTTT | CASSYSIVEAGAEHGNTIYF
TRBJ2-7 | 14 | TRBV7-2 | . | TRBD1 | TGTGCCAGCAGCCAGCGACAGGGGAACAACGAGCAGTACTTC | CASSQRQGNNEQYF
TRBJ2-2 | 15 | TRBV11-2 | . | . | TGTGCCAGCAGCATTGGAGGACGGCGTACCGGGGAGCTGTTTTTT | CASSIGGRRTGELFF
TRBJ2-5 | 13 | TRBV5-1 | . | . | TGCGCCAGCCGTGGGGCAGGCGGGGAGACCCAGTACTTC | CASRGAGGETQYF
TRBJ2-1 | 17 | TRBV4-3 | . | . | TGCGCCAGCAGCCAACAACCAGAGGGATCGTCCTACAATGAGCAGTTCTTC | CASSQQPEGSSYNEQFF
TRBJ1-4 | 16 | TRBV12-3/TRBV12-4 | few | TRBD1 | TGTGCCAGCAGTTGGACCACAGGGGGCCCTAATGAAAAACTGTTTTTT | CASSWTTGGPNEKLFF
TRBJ2-6 | 17 | TRBV5-1 | . | TRBD1 | TGCGCCAGCAGGACGGGACAGAAAAACTCTGGGGCCAACGTCCTGACTTTC | CASRTGQKNSGANVLTF
TRBJ2-7 | 14 | TRBV5-5 | . | . | TGTGCCAGCAGCCCATACGACGGGAAGTACGAGCAGTACTTC | CASSPYDGKYEQYF
TRBJ2-6 | 14 | TRBV12-3/TRBV12-4 | . | . | TGTGCCACCTCGCTGAGTTCTGGGGCCAACGTCCTGACTTTC | CATSLSSGANVLTF
TRBJ1-4 | 15 | TRBV12-3/TRBV12-4 | . | . | TGTGCCAGCAGCCCCAAAGGGAGCGCGAGTGAAAAACTGTTTTTT | CASSPKGSASEKLFF
TRBJ2-5 | 13 | TRBV20-1 | . | TRBD1 | TGCAGTGCTAGAAGGGACAGGGGGGAGACCCAGTACTTC | CSARRDRGETQYF
TRBJ1-2 | 14 | TRBV10-3 | few | . | TGTGCCATCAGTGAGTCTACAGGGAGCTATGGCTACACCTTC | CAISESTGSYGYTF
TRBJ2-5 | 16 | TRBV15 | few | . | TGTGCCACCAGCCCCGGAAGGTGGGGGCTCCAAGAGACCCAGTACTTC | CATSPGRWGLQETQYF
TRBJ1-1 | 16 | TRBV5-1 | few | . | TGCGCCAGCAGCCCGCGGGCTCAGGGTCTGTGGGCTGAAGCTTTCTTT | CASSPRAQGLWAEAFF
TRBJ1-1 | 14 | TRBV6-5 | few | . | TGTGCCAGCAGTTCCCTATCTACAGGGACTGAAGCTTTCTTT | CASSSLSTGTEAFF
TRBJ2-1 | 12 | TRBV7-3 | few | . | TGTGCCAGCAGCTACCCAGAGGGTGAGCAGTTCTTC | CASSYPEGEQFF
TRBJ1-2 | 14 | TRBV18 | many | TRBD1 | TGTGCCAGCTCACCGTTTTCGGACAGGGATGGCTACACCTTC | CASSPFSDRDGYTF
TRBJ2-7 | 13 | TRBV27 | many | . | TGTGCCAGCAGCCATGGGCCGTCCTACGAGCAGTACTTC | CASSHGPSYEQYF
TRBJ1-1 | 18 | TRBV6-5 | few | . | TGTGCCAGCAGTCCCGAGGGGATATGGGACCAAAAAAACACTGAAGCTTTCTTT | CASSPEGIWDQKNTEAFF
TRBJ2-7 | 13 | TRBV7-9 | . | . | TGTGCCAGCAGCTTAACCGTCGACTACGAGCAGTACTTC | CASSLTVDYEQYF